Each of the 28 T cell receptor beta chains below was sequenced from the same sample in a study of CD8 T cells in ankylosing spondylitis. TCRdb re-analysed the 5' RACE reads in MiXCR, keeping a single row per CDR3 protein. The table has about 36,000 distinct CDR3 sequences, 4.5% to 6% seen once. Sample: blood, either unsorted or a sorted T cell fraction (not recorded which). The receptors come from a male donor with ankylosing spondylitis or in good health (not recorded which).

This clonotype was found many times. This rearrangement joins TRBV6-1 to TRBJ2-7; 9 bases are shared with TRBD1. The CDR3 has 13 amino acids. Trimming took 6 bases from V and 6 from J; bases not matched to a gene: 6. Germline CDR1 is MNHNS and CDR2 is SASEGT. CDR3: CASRNRGQSEQYF. Written as DNA, the CDR3 is TGTGCCAGCAGGAACAGGGGGCAGAGCGAGCAGTACTTC.

This clonotype was seen many times. The CDR3 nucleotides are TGTGCCAGCACCGAGGACAGAAGACCCCACGAGCAGTACTTC. Translating gives CASTEDRRPHEQYF. J is TRBJ2-7 and V is TRBV25-1; TRBD1 might be the D (6 bases). Germline V lookup: CDR1 MGHDK, CDR2 SYGVNS. CDR3 length: 14 amino acids. The V and J ends lost 7 bases and 5 bases respectively, with 18 bases between them.

Ten or more counts support this clonotype. The chain combines TRBV12-3 or TRBV12-4 with TRBJ2-4; TRBD2 agrees at 7 bases. V shed 4 bases, J shed 4 bases, and the junction held 7 bases outside the gene matches. This CDR3 spans 15 amino acids. The CDR3 spells CASSSRSGIKNIQYF. The CDR3, as DNA: TGTGCCAGCAGTTCCCGGAGCGGGATAAAAAACATTCAGTACTTC.

The table lists this clonotype with many counts. The CDR3 sequence is CASSRDSTRYEQYF. DNA of the CDR3: TGTGCCAGCAGCCGGGACAGCACACGCTACGAGCAGTACTTC. The genes are TRBV5-5 and TRBJ2-7, with TRBD1 matching 7 bases. The CDR3 sequence is 14 residues long. Germline V gives CDR1 SGHKS, CDR2 YYEKEE (reference sequence). The ends lost 4 bases at V and 3 bases at J; junction bases unmatched: 7. Using reference TRBV5-5 and TRBJ2-7 for the parts outside the CDR3, the full variable domain is DAGVTQSPTHLIKTRGQQVTLRCSPISGHKSVSWYQQVLGQGPQFIFQYYEKEERGRGNFPDRFSARQFPNYSSELNVNALLLGDSALYLCASSRDSTRYEQYFGPGTRLTVT.

This clonotype was seen at least ten times. This chain connects TRBV3-1 to TRBJ2-7; perhaps TRBD2 as D (6 bases). CDR3 length: 14 amino acids. Germline V gene lookup returns CDR1 LGHDT and CDR2 YNNKEL (reference sequence). Trimming stripped 2 bases from V and 1 base from J, with 9 bases between. The CDR3 DNA reads TGTGCCAGCAGCCAATCTGGGGGGTCCTACGAGCAGTACTTC. Protein: CASSQSGGSYEQYF.

This clonotype occurred many times. The rearrangement links TRBV6-2 or TRBV6-3 to TRBJ2-3; D remains ambiguous. This CDR3 region has 14 residues. Germline CDR1 is MNHEY and CDR2 is SVGEGT. V lost 0 bases and J 6 bases, leaving 10 bases between the germline ends. CDR3 bases: TGTGCCAGCAGTTACTCGGCTGTGGGGGATACGCAGTATTTT. The encoded protein is CASSYSAVGDTQYF.

This clonotype was found many times. CDR3 residues: CASSLVEADYGYTF. In DNA form, the CDR3 reads TGCGCCAGCAGCTTGGTGGAGGCGGACTATGGCTACACCTTC. The chain joins TRBV5-1 to TRBJ1-2; D uncertain. V was pared by 0 bases and J by 3 bases, with 9 bases between. This CDR3 comprises 14 residues. Germline CDR1 SGHRS, CDR2 YFSETQ.

In this sample, this clonotype turned up a few times. The V and J genes are TRBV29-1 and TRBJ2-1; 9 bases agree with TRBD2. V gave up 7 bases and J gave up 6 bases; unmatched junction bases: 10. The CDR3 extends over 14 amino acids. Germline V gene lookup returns CDR1 SQVTM and CDR2 ANQGSEA. CDR3 protein: CSAKGLALFNEQFF. Written as DNA, the CDR3 is TGCAGCGCCAAGGGACTAGCTTTGTTCAATGAGCAGTTCTTC.

Remarks on this clonotype: This may stem from a read error, because a much larger clone lies one nucleotide away. The chain has TRBV29-1 and TRBJ1-1; possible D gene TRBD1, 5 bases. V lost 6 bases and J 5 bases, leaving 13 bases between the germline ends. CDR3 length equals 12 residues. Germline V gives CDR1 SQVTM, CDR2 ANQGSEA. CDR3 in DNA: TGCAGCGTGGTGACAGAGGCTACTGAAGCTTTCTTT. Its translation is CSVVTEATEAFF.

The rearrangement joins TRBV4-1 to TRBJ2-1; 9 positions match TRBD2. This CDR3 is built from 15 residues. The V gene's germline CDR1 is MGHRA and CDR2 YSYEKL. Unmatched junction bases numbered 5, after V lost 0 bases and J lost 8 bases. The chain's CDR3 is CASSQDWVAGDEQFF. CDR3 bases: TGCGCCAGCAGCCAAGATTGGGTAGCGGGGGATGAGCAGTTCTTC.

The rearrangement joins TRBV20-1 to TRBJ2-3, with 10 bases lining up with TRBD2. After removal of 6 bases from V and 2 bases from J, the junction contained 8 bases not matched to a gene. The CDR3 contains 15 residues. Germline V lookup: CDR1 DFQATT, CDR2 SNEGSKA (reference sequence). CDR3 region: CSACRTSGLTDTQYF. The CDR3 DNA reads TGCAGTGCATGCCGGACTAGCGGACTCACAGATACGCAGTATTTT.

The table lists this clonotype with many counts. This chain links TRBV15 with TRBJ1-5, with D unresolved. The CDR3 totals 12 residues. CDR1 and CDR2 from the germline V gene are LNHNV and YYDKDF (reference sequence). V lost 0 bases, J lost 7 bases, and 4 bases lay in between. The CDR3 coding sequence is TGTGCCACCAGCAGAGATAGGCAGCCCCAGCATTTT. Protein product: CATSRDRQPQHF.

In its sample, this clonotype was seen a few times. The chain carries TRBV7-2 and TRBJ2-7; TRBD1 is a possible D gene (7 bases). The length of the CDR3 is 14 residues. CDR1 is SGHTA, CDR2 FQGNSA, per germline. The ends were cut back, 1 base at V and 4 bases at J, with 11 bases in the middle. CDR3 in amino acids: CASSLGQGGYEQYF. For the CDR3, the DNA is TGTGCCAGCAGCTTAGGCCAGGGGGGTTACGAGCAGTACTTC. Using reference TRBV7-2 and TRBJ2-7 for the parts outside the CDR3, the full variable domain is GAGVSQSPSNKVTEKGKDVELRCDPISGHTALYWYRQSLGQGLEFLIYFQGNSAPDKSGLPSDRFSAERTGGSVSTLTIQRTQQEDSAVYLCASSLGQGGYEQYFGPGTRLTVT.

At least ten counts were recorded for this clonotype. The V and J genes are TRBV6-2 or TRBV6-3 and TRBJ2-1, with D hard to call. Trimming removed 0 bases at V and 10 bases at J, with 7 bases between. Germline V gene sequence: CDR1 MNHEY, CDR2 SVGEGT. This CDR3 spans 12 amino acids. The CDR3 coding sequence is TGTGCCAGCAGTTACTCGAACGGCGAGCAGTTCTTC. The encoded protein is CASSYSNGEQFF.

In its sample, this clonotype was seen many times. The chain couples TRBV6-6 to TRBJ2-7; D remains ambiguous. CDR3 length: 13 amino acids. V dropped 4 bases and J dropped 0 bases, with 7 bases sitting between them. Germline CDR1 is MNHNY and CDR2 is SVGAGI (reference sequence). The DNA of the CDR3 is TGTGCCAGCAGTTCCGGTGTCTCCTACGAGCAGTACTTC. It specifies CASSSGVSYEQYF.

This clonotype came up many times. This rearrangement joins TRBV20-1 to TRBJ2-7, with D possibly being TRBD2 (6 bases). Germline CDR1 reads DFQATT; CDR2 reads SNEGSKA (reference sequence). Trimming took off 3 bases at V and 6 bases at J, with 15 bases between the two ends. This CDR3 has 13 residues. The CDR3 region has the DNA TGCAGTGCTAGTCGCCGGGAGAGGGGCGAGCAGTACTTC. Translating it yields CSASRRERGEQYF.

In this sample, this clonotype turned up many times. This chain links TRBV5-1 with TRBJ2-7; 7 bases align to TRBD2. V trimming: 2 bases; J trimming: 2 bases; junction bases outside the gene matches: 1. Germline V CDR1 and CDR2: SGHRS, YFSETQ. The CDR3 covers 13 residues. In DNA, the CDR3 is TGCGCCAGCAGCTTAGCGGGAACCTACGAGCAGTACTTC. This encodes CASSLAGTYEQYF.

This clonotype is categorized as medium-sized. This sequence joins TRBV29-1 and TRBJ2-1; TRBD1 matches at 9 bases. The V gene's germline CDR1 is SQVTM and CDR2 ANQGSEA. Germline trimming cut 6 bases from V and 5 bases from J; bases unmatched to any gene: 2. The CDR3 runs to 12 residues. The DNA of the CDR3 is TGCAGCGTCGGGACAGGGAACAATGAGCAGTTCTTC. It is translated as CSVGTGNNEQFF.

There are many counts of this clonotype. The V call is TRBV3-1, the J call TRBJ2-7; 8 bases align to TRBD2. Trimming took 0 bases from V and 2 from J; bases not matched to a gene: 3. The CDR3 is 15 residues long. Per germline, CDR1 LGHDT and CDR2 YNNKEL (reference sequence). CDR3 DNA: TGTGCCAGCAGCCAAGATCCCGGGAGGGCCTACGAGCAGTACTTC. Its translation: CASSQDPGRAYEQYF.

This clonotype was counted many times. The junction and the germline gene differ at one end; a read error may be behind it. The rearrangement joins TRBV20-1 to TRBJ2-4, with TRBD1 matching over 10 bases. The CDR3 contains 15 residues. CDR1 is DFQATT and CDR2 is SNEGSKA in the germline V gene (reference sequence). For the CDR3, the DNA is TGCAGTGCTAGAGAGTCGGGGGTGGGGACAGGGGTGGAAGCGTTC. It specifies CSARESGVGTGVEAF.

Many counts were recorded for this clonotype. The chain joins TRBV5-1 to TRBJ2-7; TRBD1 might be the D (6 bases). Germline V gives CDR1 SGHRS, CDR2 YFSETQ. The ends were cut back, 0 bases at V and 0 bases at J, with 10 bases in the middle. There are 15 residues in the CDR3. The CDR3 sequence is CASSLGGTNSYEQYF. The CDR3, as DNA: TGCGCCAGCAGCTTGGGGGGGACAAACTCCTACGAGCAGTACTTC.

This clonotype was counted ten times or more. The chain couples TRBV29-1 to TRBJ1-2, with 9 bases that match TRBD1. Germline V gene sequence: CDR1 SQVTM, CDR2 ANQGSEA. After removal of 6 bases from V and 8 bases from J, the junction contained 10 bases not matched to a gene. This CDR3 region has 13 residues. CDR3 bases: TGCAGCGTAACCGGGACAGGGCTTTACGGCTACACCTTC. Translating gives CSVTGTGLYGYTF.

This clonotype was seen repeatedly, ten times or more. This chain links TRBV5-5 with TRBJ2-7; no firm D call. The V gene's germline CDR1 is SGHKS and CDR2 YYEKEE (reference sequence). This CDR3 is 13 amino acids long. V lost 5 bases, J lost 2 bases, and 11 bases lay in between. The CDR3 coding sequence is TGTGCCAGCAGGTCGACGGCCACCTACGAGCAGTACTTC. It codes for CASRSTATYEQYF. Filled out from reference TRBV5-5 and TRBJ2-7, the complete variable domain reads DAGVTQSPTHLIKTRGQQVTLRCSPISGHKSVSWYQQVLGQGPQFIFQYYEKEERGRGNFPDRFSARQFPNYSSELNVNALLLGDSALYLCASRSTATYEQYFGPGTRLTVT.

This clonotype was observed at least ten times. The CDR3 spells CASSEWGLAGAYNEQFF. The DNA of the CDR3 is TGCGCCAGCAGTGAGTGGGGACTAGCGGGCGCCTACAATGAGCAGTTCTTC. V gene TRBV10-2 combines with J gene TRBJ2-1; 12 nucleotides agree with TRBD2. The CDR3 loop spans 17 amino acids. The germline V gene has CDR1 WSHSY and CDR2 SAAADI. V trimming: 1 base; J trimming: 2 bases; junction bases outside the gene matches: 3.

This clonotype was seen only a few times. The chain joins TRBV20-1 to TRBJ2-7; 11 bases agree with TRBD2. The CDR3 is 14 residues long. From germline, CDR1 is DFQATT and CDR2 SNEGSKA (reference sequence). V was clipped by 6 bases and J by 0 bases; unmatched bases: 4. The chain's CDR3 is CSAVSGRASYEQYF. The CDR3 DNA follows: TGCAGTGCAGTTAGCGGGAGGGCCTCCTACGAGCAGTACTTC.

The sample holds many counts of this clonotype. The CDR3: CASSLTGGPRGTEAFF. The DNA of the CDR3 is TGTGCCAGCAGCTTAACAGGGGGCCCTAGGGGCACTGAAGCTTTCTTT. The V and J genes are TRBV7-8 and TRBJ1-1, with 9 bases identical to TRBD1. Germline V gene sequence: CDR1 SGHVS, CDR2 FQNEAQ. V was clipped by 2 bases and J by 4 bases; unmatched bases: 8. CDR3 size: 16 residues.

This clonotype was recorded many times. V and J are TRBV7-9 and TRBJ1-2; D may be TRBD1 (5 bases). Germline V gene data show CDR1 as SEHNR and CDR2 as FQNEAQ (reference sequence). The CDR3 runs to 11 residues. Between the trimmed V and J ends, which lost 4 bases and 8 bases, there was a span of 8 bases. Here the CDR3 reads CASSSGYGYTF. The CDR3 bases are TGTGCCAGCAGCTCAGGGTACGGCTACACCTTC.

Ten or more counts support this clonotype. J is TRBJ2-2 and V is TRBV4-2; D gene unclear. This CDR3 comprises 15 residues. Between the trimmed V and J ends, which lost 6 bases and 0 bases, there was a span of 11 bases. Germline V lookup: CDR1 LGHNA, CDR2 YNFKEQ. For the CDR3, the DNA is TGTGCCAGCAGAGTTCAGGAGCCGAACACCGGGGAGCTGTTTTTT. Its protein is CASRVQEPNTGELFF.